This TCR beta chain was sequenced in a study of shared clonotypes between healthy human individuals. About the study: The study drew on a couple of women and a few men aged 18 to 49 as donors.

Whole-study results and caveats: Rarefaction demonstrated incomplete sorted-subset sequencing despite large depth. The study found about 5% of naive CD4 clonotypes shared across four donors.

CDR3 length: 14 amino acids. J gave up 1 base and V 7 bases, and 5 bases lay outside the gene matches. Looked up from germline, CDR1 is SNHLY and CDR2 is FYNNEI. Running of the assay took place at deep level. Method: immunoSEQ multiplex PCR; TCRdb's copy keeps in-frame clones and lacks some. The table includes approximately 2.4 million clones, approximately 96% detected once. Remarks on this clone: Its antigen is unidentified.

V gene TRBV2 combines with J gene TRBJ1-1; 8 bases match TRBD1. The specimen sequenced was naive CD4+ T cells sorted from blood. The sample's subset: CD45RA+ positively selected. This clonotype was obtained from a young man in good health. CDR3 nucleotide sequence: TGTGCCAGCAAGCCGGGACAGGAGAACACTGAAGCTTTCTTT. Translated, it gives CASKPGQENTEAFF.